Listed here is a single TCR beta chain. This sample is part of a study of blood T cell repertoires in COVID-19. About the study: Samples taken during acute and convalescent COVID-19 were collected in the United States, Italy and Spain. Sources were T cells, B-cell-depleted T cells, or PBMCs; the material itself was cDNA or gDNA.

Looked up from germline, CDR1 is KGHDR and CDR2 is SFDVKD. V was trimmed by 4 bases and J by 6 bases, leaving 16 bases between them. This CDR3 region has 15 residues. Authors' methods: Reference gene primer amplification gave nucleated cell count estimates. Assay used: immunoSEQ multiplex PCR; TCRdb lists only in-frame clones, some missing. The DNA gave D and trimming, while V, J and clone size come from that table. The table lists roughly 110,000 clones, 84% of them singletons, with around 4.4% in the top ten. The sample taken for sequencing was peripheral blood. The chain carries TRBV24-1 and TRBJ2-3, with D possibly TRBD2 on 5 matching bases. The TCR comes from a human donor in a cohort sampled during active COVID-19. This CDR3 is CATSDPGRVRDTQYF. For the CDR3, the DNA is TGTGCCACCAGTGACCCGGGGAGAGTACGGGATACGCAGTATTTT.